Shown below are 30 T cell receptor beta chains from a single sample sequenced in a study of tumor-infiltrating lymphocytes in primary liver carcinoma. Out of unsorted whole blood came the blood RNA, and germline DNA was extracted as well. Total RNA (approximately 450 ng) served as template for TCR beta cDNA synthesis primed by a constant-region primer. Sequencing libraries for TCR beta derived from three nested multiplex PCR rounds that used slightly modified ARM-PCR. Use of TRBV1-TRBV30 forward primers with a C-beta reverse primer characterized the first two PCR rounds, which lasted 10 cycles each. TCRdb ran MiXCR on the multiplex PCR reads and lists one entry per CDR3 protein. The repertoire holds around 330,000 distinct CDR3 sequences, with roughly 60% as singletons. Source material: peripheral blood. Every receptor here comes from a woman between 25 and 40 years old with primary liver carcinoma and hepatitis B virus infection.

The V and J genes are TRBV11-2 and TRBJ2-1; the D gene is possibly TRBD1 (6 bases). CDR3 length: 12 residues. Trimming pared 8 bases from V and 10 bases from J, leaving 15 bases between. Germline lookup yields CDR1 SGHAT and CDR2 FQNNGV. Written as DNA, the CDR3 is TGTGCCAGCTGTCCCGGAAGGGGGGAGCAGTTCTTC. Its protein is CASCPGRGEQFF.

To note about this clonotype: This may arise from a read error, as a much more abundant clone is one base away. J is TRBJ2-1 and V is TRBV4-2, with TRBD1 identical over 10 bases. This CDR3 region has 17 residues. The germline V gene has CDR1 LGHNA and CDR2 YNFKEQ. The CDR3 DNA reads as TGTGCCAGCAACCAAGTTGGTTCGGGACAGGGGTACAATGAGCAGTTCTTC. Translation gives CASNQVGSGQGYNEQFF.

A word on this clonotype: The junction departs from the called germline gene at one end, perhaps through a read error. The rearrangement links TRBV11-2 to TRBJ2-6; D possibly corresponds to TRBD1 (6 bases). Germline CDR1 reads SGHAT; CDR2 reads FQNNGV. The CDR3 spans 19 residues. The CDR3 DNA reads TGTGCCAGCAGCTTAGATTTGGGCAGGGGATTGTCTGGGGCCAACGTCCTGGCTTTC. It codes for CASSLDLGRGLSGANVLAF. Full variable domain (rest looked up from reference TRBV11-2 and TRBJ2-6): EAGVAQSPRYKIIEKRQSVAFWCNPISGHATLYWYQQILGQGPKLLIQFQNNGVVDDSQLPKDRFSAERLKGVDSTLKIQPAKLEDSAVYLCASSLDLGRGLSGANVLAFGAGSRLTVL.

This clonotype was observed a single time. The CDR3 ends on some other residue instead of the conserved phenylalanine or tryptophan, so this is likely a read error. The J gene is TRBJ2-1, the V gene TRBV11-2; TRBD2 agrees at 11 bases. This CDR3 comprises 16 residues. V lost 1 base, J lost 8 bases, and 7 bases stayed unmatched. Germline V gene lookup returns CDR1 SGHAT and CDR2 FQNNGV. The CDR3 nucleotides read TGTGCCAGCAGCTTAGTGGGGGGGACTAGCGGTGATGAGCAGTTCCTC. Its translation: CASSLVGGTSGDEQFL.

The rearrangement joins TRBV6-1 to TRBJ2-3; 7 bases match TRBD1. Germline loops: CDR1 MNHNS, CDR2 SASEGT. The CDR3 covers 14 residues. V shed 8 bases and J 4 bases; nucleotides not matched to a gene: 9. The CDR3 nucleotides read TGTGCCAGCGGTAGGGGGCCAAACTCAGATACGCAGTATTTT. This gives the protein CASGRGPNSDTQYF.

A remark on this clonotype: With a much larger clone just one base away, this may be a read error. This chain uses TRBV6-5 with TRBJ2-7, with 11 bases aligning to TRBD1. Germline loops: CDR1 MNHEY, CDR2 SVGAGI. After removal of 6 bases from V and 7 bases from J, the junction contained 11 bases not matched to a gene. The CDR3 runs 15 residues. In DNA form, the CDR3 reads TGTGCCAGCAGGCTGGGAGGACAGGGGGCGGGAGAGCAGTACTTC. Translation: CASRLGGQGAGEQYF.

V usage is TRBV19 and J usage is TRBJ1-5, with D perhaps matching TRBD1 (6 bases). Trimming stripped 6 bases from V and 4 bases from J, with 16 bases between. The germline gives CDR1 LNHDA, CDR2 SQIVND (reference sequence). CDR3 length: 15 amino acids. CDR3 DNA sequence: TGTGCCAGTAGGATCATAGGGGGAAGTAATCAGCCCCAGCATTTT. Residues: CASRIIGGSNQPQHF. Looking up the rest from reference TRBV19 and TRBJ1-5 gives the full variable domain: DGGITQSPKYLFRKEGQNVTLSCEQNLNHDAMYWYRQDPGQGLRLIYYSQIVNDFQKGDIAEGYSVSREKKESFPLTVTSAQKNPTAFYLCASRIIGGSNQPQHFGDGTRLSIL.

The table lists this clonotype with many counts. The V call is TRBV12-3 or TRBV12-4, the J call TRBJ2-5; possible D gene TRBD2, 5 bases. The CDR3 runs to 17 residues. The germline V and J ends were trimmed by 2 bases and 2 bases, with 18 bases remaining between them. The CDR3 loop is CASSLRTWQAKQETQYF. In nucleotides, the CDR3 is TGTGCCAGCAGTTTAAGGACTTGGCAAGCAAAGCAAGAGACCCAGTACTTC.

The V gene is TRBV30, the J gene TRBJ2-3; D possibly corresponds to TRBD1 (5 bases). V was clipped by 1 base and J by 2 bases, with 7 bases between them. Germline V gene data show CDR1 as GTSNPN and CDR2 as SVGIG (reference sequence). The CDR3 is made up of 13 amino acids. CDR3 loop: CAWSGQITDTQYF. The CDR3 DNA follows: TGTGCCTGGAGTGGACAGATCACAGATACGCAGTATTTT.

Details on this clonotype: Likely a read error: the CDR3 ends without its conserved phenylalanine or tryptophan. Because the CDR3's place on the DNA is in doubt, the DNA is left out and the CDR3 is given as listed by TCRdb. The CDR3 reads CATKGGGGHTEALY. This chain connects TRBV11-2 to TRBJ1-1. Termini included, the CDR3 measures 14 amino acids. Per germline, CDR1 SGHAT and CDR2 FQNNGV.

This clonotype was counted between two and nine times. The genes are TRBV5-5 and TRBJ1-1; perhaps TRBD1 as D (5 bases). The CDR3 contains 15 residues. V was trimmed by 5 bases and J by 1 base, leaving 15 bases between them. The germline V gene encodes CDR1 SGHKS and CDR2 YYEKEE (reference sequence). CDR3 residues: CASSYDGQPNTEAFF. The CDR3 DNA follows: TGTGCCAGCAGTTACGACGGACAACCGAACACTGAAGCTTTCTTT.

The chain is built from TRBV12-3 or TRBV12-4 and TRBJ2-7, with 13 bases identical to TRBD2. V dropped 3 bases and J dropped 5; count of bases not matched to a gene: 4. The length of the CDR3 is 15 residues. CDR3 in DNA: TGTGCCAGCAGTTTGGGACTAGCGGGAATCGACGAGCAGTACTTC. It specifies CASSLGLAGIDEQYF.

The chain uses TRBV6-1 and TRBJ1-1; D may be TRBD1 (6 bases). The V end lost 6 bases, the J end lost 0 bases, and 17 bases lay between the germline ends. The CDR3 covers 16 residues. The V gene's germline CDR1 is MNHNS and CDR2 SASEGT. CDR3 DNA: TGTGCCAGCAGACTCAGGCAGGGGACCATGAACACTGAAGCTTTCTTT. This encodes CASRLRQGTMNTEAFF.

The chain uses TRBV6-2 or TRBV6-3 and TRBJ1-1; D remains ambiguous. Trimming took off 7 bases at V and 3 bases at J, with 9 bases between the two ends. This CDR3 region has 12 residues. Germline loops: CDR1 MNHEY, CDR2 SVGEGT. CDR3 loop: CASTAGHTEAFF. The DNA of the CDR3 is TGTGCCAGCACAGCAGGCCACACTGAAGCTTTCTTT.

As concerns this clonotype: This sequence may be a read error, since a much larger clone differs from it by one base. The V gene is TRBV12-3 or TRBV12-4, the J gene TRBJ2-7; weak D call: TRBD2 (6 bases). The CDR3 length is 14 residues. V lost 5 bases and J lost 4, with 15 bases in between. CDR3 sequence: CASSRRDWAYEQYF. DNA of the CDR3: TGTGCCAGCAGTCGCCGGGACTGGGCATACGAGCAGTACTTC.

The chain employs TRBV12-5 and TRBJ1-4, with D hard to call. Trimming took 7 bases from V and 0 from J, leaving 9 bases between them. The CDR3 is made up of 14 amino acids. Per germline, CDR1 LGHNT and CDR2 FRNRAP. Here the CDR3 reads CASARASTNEKLFF. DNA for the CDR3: TGTGCTAGTGCCCGAGCGTCAACTAATGAAAAACTGTTTTTT. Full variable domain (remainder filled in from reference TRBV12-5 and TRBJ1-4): DARVTQTPRHKVTEMGQEVTMRCQPILGHNTVFWYRQTMMQGLELLAYFRNRAPLDDSGMPKDRFSAEMPDATLATLKIQPSEPRDSAVYFCASARASTNEKLFFGSGTQLSVL.

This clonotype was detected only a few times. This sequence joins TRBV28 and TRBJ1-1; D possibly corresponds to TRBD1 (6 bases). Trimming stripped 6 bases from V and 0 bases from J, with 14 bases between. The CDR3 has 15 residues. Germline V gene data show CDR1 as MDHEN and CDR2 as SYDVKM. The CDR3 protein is CASRGSGTLNTEAFF. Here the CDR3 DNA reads TGTGCCAGCAGGGGATCTGGGACATTGAACACTGAAGCTTTCTTT. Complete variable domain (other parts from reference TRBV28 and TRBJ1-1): DVKVTQSSRYLVKRTGEKVFLECVQDMDHENMFWYRQDPGLGLRLIYFSYDVKMKEKGDIPEGYSVSREKKERFSLILESASTNQTSMYLCASRGSGTLNTEAFFGQGTRLTVV.

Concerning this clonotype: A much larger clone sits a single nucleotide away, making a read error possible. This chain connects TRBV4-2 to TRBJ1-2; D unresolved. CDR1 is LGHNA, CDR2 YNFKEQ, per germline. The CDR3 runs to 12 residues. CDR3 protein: CASGQEDDGYTF. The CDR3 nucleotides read TGTGCCAGCGGCCAAGAAGACGATGGCTACACCTTC.

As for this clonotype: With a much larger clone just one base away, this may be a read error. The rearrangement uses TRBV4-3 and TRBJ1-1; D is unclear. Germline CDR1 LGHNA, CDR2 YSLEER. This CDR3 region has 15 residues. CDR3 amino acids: CASSQGGSLVTEASF. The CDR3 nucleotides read TGCGCCAGCAGCCAGGGCGGCAGCCTGGTCACTGAAGCTTCCTTT.

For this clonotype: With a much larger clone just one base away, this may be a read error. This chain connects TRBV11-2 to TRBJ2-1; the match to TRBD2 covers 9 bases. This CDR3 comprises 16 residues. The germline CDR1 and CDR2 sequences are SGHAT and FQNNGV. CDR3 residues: CASSFSGRLPYNVQFF. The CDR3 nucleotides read TGTGCCAGCAGCTTTAGCGGGAGACTCCCCTACAATGTGCAGTTCTTC.

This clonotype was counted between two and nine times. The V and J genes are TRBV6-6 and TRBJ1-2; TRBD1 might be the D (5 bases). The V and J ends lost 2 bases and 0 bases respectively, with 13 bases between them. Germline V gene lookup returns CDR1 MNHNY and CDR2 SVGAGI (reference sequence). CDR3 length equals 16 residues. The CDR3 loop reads CASSYGDRDANYGYTF. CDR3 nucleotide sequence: TGTGCCAGCAGTTACGGGGACCGGGATGCTAACTATGGCTACACCTTC.

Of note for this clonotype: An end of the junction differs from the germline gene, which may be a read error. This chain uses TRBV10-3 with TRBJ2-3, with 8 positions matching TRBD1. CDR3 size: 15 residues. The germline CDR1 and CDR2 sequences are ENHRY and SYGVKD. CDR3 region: CAISSGTGITNTQYF. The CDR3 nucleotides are TGTGCCATCAGCTCCGGGACAGGCATCACAAATACGCAGTATTTT.

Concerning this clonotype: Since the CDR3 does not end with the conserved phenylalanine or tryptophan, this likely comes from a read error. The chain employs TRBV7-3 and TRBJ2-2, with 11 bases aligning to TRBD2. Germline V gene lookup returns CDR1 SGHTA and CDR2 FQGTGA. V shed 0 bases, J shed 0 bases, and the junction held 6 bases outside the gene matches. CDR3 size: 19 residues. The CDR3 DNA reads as TGTGCCAGCAGCTTAACTGGGACTAGCGGTCCATCGAACACCGGGGAGCTGTTTCTT. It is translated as CASSLTGTSGPSNTGELFL.

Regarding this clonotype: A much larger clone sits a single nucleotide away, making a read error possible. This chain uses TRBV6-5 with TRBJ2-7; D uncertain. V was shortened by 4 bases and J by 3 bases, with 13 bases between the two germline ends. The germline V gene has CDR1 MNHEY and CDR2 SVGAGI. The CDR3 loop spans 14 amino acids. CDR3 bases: TGTGCCAGCAGTTTTCGGAAGGAAAGCTACGAGCAGTACTTC. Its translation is CASSFRKESYEQYF.

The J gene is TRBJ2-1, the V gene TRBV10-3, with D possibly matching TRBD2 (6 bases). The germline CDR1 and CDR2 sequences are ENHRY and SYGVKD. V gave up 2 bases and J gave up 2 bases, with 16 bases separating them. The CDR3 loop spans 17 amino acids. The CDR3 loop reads CAISETVAASAYNEQFF. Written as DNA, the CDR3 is TGTGCCATCAGTGAGACTGTGGCGGCTAGCGCCTACAATGAGCAGTTCTTC.

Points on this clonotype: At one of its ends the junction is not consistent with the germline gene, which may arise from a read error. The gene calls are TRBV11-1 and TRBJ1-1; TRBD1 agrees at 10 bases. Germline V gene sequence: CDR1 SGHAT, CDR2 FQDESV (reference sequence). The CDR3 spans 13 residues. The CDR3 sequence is CASSYRDRGETFF. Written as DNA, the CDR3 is TGCGCCAGCAGTTACAGGGACAGGGGCGAAACTTTCTTT.

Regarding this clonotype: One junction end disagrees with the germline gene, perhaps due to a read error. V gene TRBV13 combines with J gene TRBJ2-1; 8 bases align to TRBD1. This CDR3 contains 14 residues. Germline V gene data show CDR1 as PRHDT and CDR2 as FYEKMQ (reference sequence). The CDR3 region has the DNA TGTGCCTGCAGCCCCAACGGACAGGGAGCTGTGCAGTTCTTC. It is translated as CACSPNGQGAVQFF.

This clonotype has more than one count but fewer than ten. The CDR3 protein is CASSSGLYYEQYF. The CDR3 DNA follows: TGTGCCAGCAGTTCAGGACTTTACTACGAGCAGTACTTC. This chain links TRBV12-3 or TRBV12-4 with TRBJ2-7; a possible D gene is TRBD2 (5 bases). There are 13 residues in the CDR3. The ends were cut back, 4 bases at V and 3 bases at J, with 10 bases in the middle.

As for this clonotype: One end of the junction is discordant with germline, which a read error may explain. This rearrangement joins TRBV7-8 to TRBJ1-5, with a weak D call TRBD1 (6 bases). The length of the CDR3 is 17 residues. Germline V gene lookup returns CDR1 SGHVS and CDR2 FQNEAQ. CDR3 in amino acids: CVSSRSGGDWSNQPQHF. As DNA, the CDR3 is TGTGTCAGCAGCCGCTCTGGGGGCGATTGGTCTAATCAGCCCCAGCATTTT.

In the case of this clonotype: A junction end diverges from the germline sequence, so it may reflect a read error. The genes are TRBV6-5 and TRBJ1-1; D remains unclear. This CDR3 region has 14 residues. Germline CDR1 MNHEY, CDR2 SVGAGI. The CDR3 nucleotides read TGTGCCAGCAGTTACTCGGGTTTCAGCACTGAAGCTTTATTT. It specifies CASSYSGFSTEALF.